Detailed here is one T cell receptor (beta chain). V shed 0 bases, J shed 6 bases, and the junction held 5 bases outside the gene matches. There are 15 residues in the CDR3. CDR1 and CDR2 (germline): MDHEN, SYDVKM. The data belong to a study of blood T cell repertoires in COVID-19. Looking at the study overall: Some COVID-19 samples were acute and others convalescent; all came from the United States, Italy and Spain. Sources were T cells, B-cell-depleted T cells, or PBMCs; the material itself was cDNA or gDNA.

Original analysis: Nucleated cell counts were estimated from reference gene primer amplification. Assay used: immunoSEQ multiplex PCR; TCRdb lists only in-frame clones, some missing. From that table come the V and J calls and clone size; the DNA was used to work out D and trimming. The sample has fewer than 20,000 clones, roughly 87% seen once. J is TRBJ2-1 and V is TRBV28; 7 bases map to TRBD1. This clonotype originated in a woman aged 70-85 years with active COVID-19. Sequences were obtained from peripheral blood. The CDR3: CASSLWQGVGNEQFF. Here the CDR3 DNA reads TGTGCCAGCAGTTTATGGCAGGGGGTCGGCAATGAGCAGTTCTTC.